The 21 T cell receptor beta chains presented below share a single source sample, sequenced in a study of blood T cells in healthy people across ages. A second roughly 7 to 12 cycle PCR used barcoded and J-beta primers. TCRdb fed the 5' RACE reads into MiXCR, producing one record per CDR3 protein. Among 1 million to 1.2 million distinct CDR3 sequences, under 40% were seen once, and the ten largest hold about 12%. Sequencing used blood. All receptors derive from a man between 18 and 29 years old in good health.

The V and J genes are TRBV20-1 and TRBJ1-2; no definite D call. Germline assignment: CDR1 DFQATT and CDR2 SNEGSKA (reference sequence). The CDR3 extends over 14 amino acids. V lost 0 bases and J lost 6, with 14 bases in between. CDR3 protein: CSARDFGRPHGYTF. In DNA form, the CDR3 reads TGCAGTGCTAGAGATTTCGGCAGGCCCCATGGCTACACCTTC.

The gene calls are TRBV6-6 and TRBJ2-1; D possibly corresponds to TRBD2 (6 bases). The CDR3 extends over 17 amino acids. V was trimmed by 6 bases and J by 7 bases, leaving 25 bases between them. CDR1 and CDR2 (germline): MNHNY, SVGAGI (reference sequence). CDR3 sequence: CASSLLHRDGSKNEQFF. In DNA form, the CDR3 reads TGTGCCAGCAGCCTACTCCACCGGGACGGGAGCAAGAATGAGCAGTTCTTC.

The J gene is TRBJ2-1, the V gene TRBV27, with D possibly matching TRBD1 (6 bases). The length of the CDR3 is 15 residues. Between the trimmed V and J ends, which lost 4 bases and 4 bases, there was a span of 14 bases. Germline values: CDR1 MNHEY, CDR2 SMNVEV (reference sequence). CDR3 DNA sequence: TGTGCCAGCAGTTCTCCGACAGGCTCTTACAATGAGCAGTTCTTC. This codes for CASSSPTGSYNEQFF.

The chain's CDR3 is CASSHPGDRQETQYF. The CDR3 DNA sequence: TGTGCCAGCAGCCACCCTGGGGACAGGCAAGAGACCCAGTACTTC. The chain uses TRBV12-3 or TRBV12-4 and TRBJ2-5, with 8 bases aligning to TRBD1. After removal of 6 bases from V and 2 bases from J, the junction contained 8 bases not matched to a gene. CDR3 length: 15 amino acids.

This sequence joins TRBV5-1 and TRBJ1-2, with 11 bases that match TRBD1. Trimming took 4 bases from V and 6 from J; bases not matched to a gene: 5. Germline V CDR1 and CDR2: SGHRS, YFSETQ. The CDR3 sequence is 14 residues long. CDR3 sequence reads: CASSVGQGADGYTF. DNA of the CDR3: TGCGCCAGCAGCGTCGGACAGGGGGCCGATGGCTACACCTTC.

The chain uses TRBV6-2 or TRBV6-3 and TRBJ1-2; D perhaps matches TRBD1 (5 bases). The CDR3 runs to 15 residues. Germline CDR1 MNHEY, CDR2 SVGEGT. V lost 2 bases and J 2 bases, leaving 12 bases between the germline ends. The CDR3 DNA sequence: TGTGCCAGCAGTTACCCGACAGAAACGAACTATGGCTACACCTTC. Amino acids: CASSYPTETNYGYTF.

The chain carries TRBV20-1 and TRBJ1-2; no definite D call. Germline V gene lookup returns CDR1 DFQATT and CDR2 SNEGSKA (reference sequence). Trimming took off 3 bases at V and 0 bases at J, with 8 bases between the two ends. The CDR3 contains 13 residues. CDR3 in DNA: TGCAGTGCTAGCCCCCTCCCTAACTATGGCTACACCTTC. Translation gives CSASPLPNYGYTF.

This sequence joins TRBV6-1 and TRBJ2-1; D call uncertain. The V gene lost 2 bases and the J gene lost 6 bases, with 17 bases spanning the gap. Germline CDR1 and CDR2: MNHNS and SASEGT. The CDR3 is 16 amino acids. CDR3 sequence (DNA): TGTGCCAGCAGTGAAACTCTTAGGGCAGTGGGCAATGAGCAGTTCTTC. Encoded protein: CASSETLRAVGNEQFF.

A few counts support this clonotype. The chain links TRBV6-6 to TRBJ2-3; a possible D gene is TRBD2 (7 bases). Trimming pared 1 base from V and 4 bases from J, leaving 15 bases between. This CDR3 spans 16 amino acids. Germline V lookup: CDR1 MNHNY, CDR2 SVGAGI (reference sequence). CDR3 sequence: CASSYWGGGRSDTQYF. The CDR3 DNA reads TGTGCCAGCAGTTACTGGGGGGGGGGGCGGTCAGATACGCAGTATTTT.

The gene calls are TRBV20-1 and TRBJ2-7; 10 bases line up with TRBD2. The J segment lost 5 bases and the V segment lost 0 bases, leaving 7 bases of the junction unmatched. Germline CDR1 DFQATT, CDR2 SNEGSKA (reference sequence). This CDR3 is 15 amino acids long. For the CDR3, the DNA is TGCAGTGCTAGAGATCAAGCGGGGGGGCGGGACGAGCAGTACTTC. Translated: CSARDQAGGRDEQYF.

The chain is built from TRBV27 and TRBJ2-3; 9 nucleotides line up with TRBD2. The CDR3 extends over 16 amino acids. Germline values: CDR1 MNHEY, CDR2 SMNVEV (reference sequence). J was trimmed by 2 bases and V by 6 bases; bases with no gene match: 9. CDR3: CASSLKRGALTDTQYF. CDR3 nucleotide sequence: TGTGCCAGCAGCCTCAAGCGGGGGGCTCTCACAGATACGCAGTATTTT.

This clonotype was seen a few times. The chain uses TRBV6-6 and TRBJ1-5; a weak D match, TRBD1 (5 bases). CDR1 MNHNY and CDR2 SVGAGI come from the germline V gene (reference sequence). V dropped 2 bases and J dropped 3 bases, with 11 bases sitting between them. The CDR3 is 15 residues long. This CDR3 reads CASSYRQGLNQPQHF. In nucleotides, the CDR3 is TGTGCCAGCAGTTACCGGCAGGGCCTCAATCAGCCCCAGCATTTT.

The genes are TRBV5-4 and TRBJ2-3; 9 bases align to TRBD2. V gave up 7 bases and J gave up 6 bases; unmatched junction bases: 6. The germline V gene has CDR1 SGHNT and CDR2 YYREEE (reference sequence). The CDR3 loop spans 13 amino acids. CDR3 sequence: CASLTSGTDTQYF. In nucleotides, the CDR3 is TGTGCCAGCTTGACTAGCGGAACGGATACGCAGTATTTT. Variable domain in full (rest from reference TRBV5-4 and TRBJ2-3): ETGVTQSPTHLIKTRGQQVTLRCSSQSGHNTVSWYQQALGQGPQFIFQYYREEENGRGNFPPRFSGLQFPNYSSELNVNALELDDSALYLCASLTSGTDTQYFGPGTRLTVL.

V gene TRBV20-1 combines with J gene TRBJ1-1, with D possibly matching TRBD1 (5 bases). This CDR3 contains 11 residues. The germline gives CDR1 DFQATT, CDR2 SNEGSKA (reference sequence). The CDR3 DNA reads as TGCGGGGCAACCCAGAACACTGAAGCTTTCTTT. Its protein is CGATQNTEAFF.

This clonotype has more than one count but fewer than ten. V and J are TRBV9 and TRBJ1-2, with D maybe TRBD1 (6 bases). Germline loops: CDR1 SGDLS, CDR2 YYNGEE. The V end was cut by 1 base, the J end by 0 bases, with 19 bases between. The CDR3 runs to 18 residues. CDR3 nucleotide sequence: TGTGCCAGCAGCGTAAGGACAGATAATTCCCTTCCTAACTATGGCTACACCTTC. It codes for CASSVRTDNSLPNYGYTF.

The V call is TRBV4-3, the J call TRBJ2-2; maybe TRBD2 (7 bases). Germline V gene lookup returns CDR1 LGHNA and CDR2 YSLEER. CDR3 size: 18 residues. Deletions cut 0 bases from V and 7 bases from J, with 21 bases between. CDR3 residues: CASSQDSGAGALDGELFF. CDR3 DNA: TGCGCCAGCAGCCAAGATTCGGGTGCGGGGGCATTGGACGGGGAGCTGTTTTTT.

V gene TRBV19 combines with J gene TRBJ1-1; the D is unclear. This CDR3 spans 15 amino acids. Trimming pared 0 bases from V and 0 bases from J, leaving 8 bases between. CDR1 LNHDA and CDR2 SQIVND come from the germline V gene (reference sequence). The CDR3 DNA reads as TGTGCCAGTAGTATAGATCGAGCGGTGAACACTGAAGCTTTCTTT. Its translation is CASSIDRAVNTEAFF.

The chain links TRBV4-3 to TRBJ2-2; D ambiguous. The germline CDR1 and CDR2 sequences are LGHNA and YSLEER. This CDR3 has 15 amino acids. The ends were cut back, 0 bases at V and 5 bases at J, with 10 bases in the middle. The CDR3 protein is CASSQDRPGTGELFF. CDR3 sequence (DNA): TGCGCCAGCAGCCAAGATAGGCCTGGAACCGGGGAGCTGTTTTTT.

This chain uses TRBV7-9 with TRBJ2-3, with TRBD1 as a possible D gene (5 bases). The CDR3 runs 16 residues. Trimming shortened V by 6 bases and J by 6 bases, and 22 bases separated the two germline ends. Per the germline V gene, CDR1 is SEHNR and CDR2 is FQNEAQ (reference sequence). CDR3 DNA: TGTGCCAGCAGTCCTTCAGGGTCCAAGCATAAGGATACGCAGTATTTT. It specifies CASSPSGSKHKDTQYF.

This clonotype occurred a few times. The chain combines TRBV29-1 with TRBJ2-5; 7 bases map to TRBD1. Germline values: CDR1 SQVTM, CDR2 ANQGSEA. The length of the CDR3 is 12 residues. Trimming at V came to 3 bases and at J to 2 bases, leaving 0 bases not matched to a gene. The CDR3 loop reads CSVDRGQETQYF. CDR3 bases: TGCAGCGTTGACAGGGGGCAAGAGACCCAGTACTTC.

A few counts support this clonotype. This rearrangement joins TRBV7-2 to TRBJ1-5; D is unresolved. The CDR3 totals 14 residues. V dropped 3 bases and J dropped 6 bases, with 12 bases sitting between them. The germline CDR1 and CDR2 sequences are SGHTA and FQGNSA. As DNA, the CDR3 is TGTGCCAGCAGCTTTAATCAGGTGGGTCAGCCCCAGCATTTT. The encoded protein is CASSFNQVGQPQHF.